The table lists the clone carrying this T cell receptor beta chain with a count of one. This specimen belongs to a study of blood T cell repertoires in COVID-19. Background on the study: T cells, B-cell-depleted T cells, or PBMCs provided the cDNA or gDNA that served as material.

Original handling: Estimates of nucleated cell counts were drawn from the amplification of reference gene primers. Produced via immunoSEQ multiplex PCR; TCRdb's table is partial and in-frame only. V and J calls and clone size are those listed in that table; D and trimming were worked out from the DNA. The profile shows approximately 100,000 clones, approximately 90% of them singletons. Enrolled during active infection, Seattle patients were then followed longitudinally. Between the trimmed V and J ends, which lost 5 bases and 1 base, there was a span of 8 bases. CDR1 and CDR2 (germline): MRHNA, SNTAGT. The CDR3 loop spans 13 amino acids.

The specimen was peripheral blood. The chain combines TRBV6-4 with TRBJ1-1; TRBD1 is a possible D gene (6 bases). This clonotype was obtained from a human donor with COVID-19, enrolled during active disease. The donor label of this sample is uncertain. CDR3 DNA: TGTGCCAGCAGTCGGACAGAGAACACTGAAGCTTTCTTT. Protein product: CASSRTENTEAFF.